What follows are 13 T cell receptor beta chains derived from one specimen sequenced in a study of T cell responses to AZD1222 COVID-19 vaccine. TCRdb keeps only in-frame clones here, not all; method: immunoSEQ multiplex PCR. This sample carries 120,000 or so clones, 91% of them seen once, and the ten largest clones take around 2.8%. Sample: peripheral blood, taken on day 0 of AZD1222 vaccination. The source is an adult in good health.

The V and J genes are TRBV6-5 and TRBJ1-1; D possibly corresponds to TRBD1 (5 bases). This CDR3 is 14 amino acids long. Germline V lookup: CDR1 MNHEY, CDR2 SVGAGI. Between the trimmed V and J ends, which lost 7 bases and 3 bases, there was a span of 15 bases. CDR3 residues: CASTYSQGDTEAFF. The CDR3 DNA reads as TGTGCCAGCACCTATTCCCAGGGAGACACTGAAGCTTTCTTT.

A word on this clone: Relative to the germline gene, one junction end is altered; a read error may explain this. V and J are TRBV5-6 and TRBJ2-7; 11 positions agree with TRBD2. Germline values: CDR1 SGHDT, CDR2 YYEEEE. The CDR3 has 14 amino acids. As DNA, the CDR3 is TGTGCCAGCAGGTTGGGGACTAGCGGTTACGAGCAGTACTTC. This codes for CASRLGTSGYEQYF.

The chain has TRBV13 and TRBJ1-2, with 7 bases identical to TRBD1. Germline V gives CDR1 PRHDT, CDR2 FYEKMQ (reference sequence). This CDR3 is 14 amino acids long. Losses at the gene ends were 5 bases for V and 4 bases for J; bases not matched to a gene: 7. For the CDR3, the DNA is TGTGCCAGCAGCCCCAGCAGGGGGTCCTATGGCTACACCTTC. Translating it yields CASSPSRGSYGYTF.

The rearrangement links TRBV7-3 to TRBJ2-1; 8 bases map to TRBD2. CDR1 is SGHTA, CDR2 FQGTGA, per germline. The CDR3 consists of 13 residues. V lost 4 bases, J lost 13 bases, and 9 bases stayed unmatched. The CDR3 DNA follows: TGTGCCAGCAGCTCGTCCACTAGCGGTAGTCAGTTCTTC. Translation gives CASSSSTSGSQFF.

The chain carries TRBV25-1 and TRBJ1-1; D possibly corresponds to TRBD1 (6 bases). Germline values: CDR1 MGHDK, CDR2 SYGVNS. The CDR3 has 13 residues. Trimming pared 6 bases from V and 6 bases from J, leaving 14 bases between. In DNA form, the CDR3 reads TGTGCCAGCAGAGTTAATGGGGGCCCTGAAGCTTTCTTT. This codes for CASRVNGGPEAFF.

This clone was recorded once. This sequence joins TRBV7-3 and TRBJ2-3; D unclear. Germline V CDR1 and CDR2: SGHTA, FQGTGA. The V end lost 5 bases, the J end lost 1 base, and 4 bases lay between the germline ends. The CDR3 spans 12 residues. This CDR3 reads CASSQGTDTQYF. For the CDR3, the DNA is TGTGCCAGCAGCCAGGGCACAGATACGCAGTATTTT. The full variable domain, with the rest looked up from reference TRBV7-3 and TRBJ2-3, is GAGVSQTPSNKVTEKGKYVELRCDPISGHTALYWYRQSLGQGPEFLIYFQGTGAADDSGLPNDRFFAVRPEGSVSTLKIQRTERGDSAVYLCASSQGTDTQYFGPGTRLTVL.

V usage is TRBV18 and J usage is TRBJ2-1; D is possibly TRBD2 (7 bases). Trimming stripped 5 bases from V and 4 bases from J, with 18 bases between. This CDR3 has 16 residues. Per germline, CDR1 KGHSH and CDR2 LQKENI. The CDR3 spells CASSALNREGYNEQFF. The CDR3 DNA is TGTGCCAGCTCAGCGCTCAACAGGGAGGGTTACAATGAGCAGTTCTTC.

The rearrangement uses TRBV5-1 and TRBJ1-3, with D unresolved. Trimming left V 2 bases short and J 4 bases short, with 7 bases between. CDR1 and CDR2 (germline): SGHRS, YFSETQ. The CDR3 has 13 amino acids. The CDR3 reads CASSFGQGNTIYF. The CDR3 DNA reads as TGCGCCAGCAGCTTTGGCCAGGGAAACACCATATATTTT. The full variable domain, completed using reference TRBV5-1 and TRBJ1-3, is KAGVTQTPRYLIKTRGQQVTLSCSPISGHRSVSWYQQTPGQGLQFLFEYFSETQRNKGNFPGRFSGRQFSNSRSEMNVSTLELGDSALYLCASSFGQGNTIYFGEGSWLTVV.

This clone was recorded once. This sequence joins TRBV7-3 and TRBJ2-3; D tentatively fits TRBD1 or TRBD2 (6 bases each). Germline V gene data show CDR1 as SGHTA and CDR2 as FQGTGA. V lost 6 bases and J lost 0, with 13 bases in between. This CDR3 region has 15 residues. The CDR3 nucleotides read TGTGCCAGCAGTACGGGGGCTGGTAGCACAGATACGCAGTATTTT. It codes for CASSTGAGSTDTQYF.

The chain is built from TRBV5-4 and TRBJ2-3, with TRBD2 identical over 8 bases. Germline V gene lookup returns CDR1 SGHNT and CDR2 YYREEE (reference sequence). The trim removed 1 base at V and 2 bases at J, leaving 6 bases unmatched. The CDR3 has 16 residues. CDR3 residues: CASSLWLAGNTDTQYF. The DNA of the CDR3 is TGTGCCAGCAGCTTGTGGTTAGCGGGAAACACAGATACGCAGTATTTT.

The chain combines TRBV18 with TRBJ1-2; no clear D. This CDR3 is built from 14 residues. V dropped 2 bases and J dropped 8 bases, with 15 bases sitting between them. Germline V CDR1 and CDR2: KGHSH, LQKENI. The CDR3 DNA sequence: TGTGCCAGCTCACCAGGAACAGACCCCTCGGGCTACACCTTC. As protein: CASSPGTDPSGYTF.

The V call is TRBV9, the J call TRBJ2-7; 11 bases fit TRBD2. Germline loops: CDR1 SGDLS, CDR2 YYNGEE. Trimming cost V 4 bases and J 2 bases; bases outside gene matches: 5. The CDR3 is 15 amino acids. CDR3 DNA: TGTGCCAGCAGCCAGGGGACTAGCGGCCCCTACGAGCAGTACTTC. Translating gives CASSQGTSGPYEQYF.

The rearrangement joins TRBV7-9 to TRBJ1-1; 7 nucleotides match TRBD1. The length of the CDR3 is 14 residues. The J segment lost 1 base and the V segment lost 3 bases, leaving 2 bases of the junction unmatched. CDR1 and CDR2 from the germline V gene are SEHNR and FQNEAQ (reference sequence). The CDR3 loop is CASSFWDRNTEAFF. As DNA, the CDR3 is TGTGCCAGCAGCTTCTGGGACAGGAACACTGAAGCTTTCTTT.